This T cell receptor beta chain derives from a study of memory CD4+ T cells and cytomegalovirus serostatus. Study findings and constraints: Each of approximately 69 CMV-associated TCRbeta sequences occurred in one to five individuals.

Germline V gene lookup returns CDR1 LNHDA and CDR2 SQIVND (reference sequence). This CDR3 region has 15 residues. Trimming shortened V by 6 bases and J by 2 bases, and 14 bases separated the two germline ends. Assay: immunoSEQ multiplex PCR; the TCRdb copy retains only in-frame clones and omits some. The sample has about 60,000 clones, around 82% seen once. This clone has a handful of counts. Its target is not known. Single viable CD3+CD4+CD8-CD45RO+ cells were sorted as the memory CD4+ T cells. After thawing, CD4+ T cells were positively selected. The receptor was isolated from an adult in good health and CMV-seronegative. Some clones in this sample may be carry-over from other donors' samples. V is TRBV19 and J is TRBJ1-5; D might be TRBD1 (5 bases). What was sequenced was memory CD4+ T cells from blood. DNA for the CDR3: TGTGCCAGTAGCTCCATTCAGGGAGGCAATCAGCCCCAGCATTTT. It specifies CASSSIQGGNQPQHF.